One T cell receptor beta chain is described in this entry. Its antigen is currently unknown. Assay: immunoSEQ multiplex PCR; the TCRdb copy retains only in-frame clones and omits some. The sample has approximately 14,000 clones, roughly 88% seen once. This sample was taken from a study of chemoradiotherapy in HPV16-positive cancers. Looking at the study overall: Candidate HPV-specific T-cell clones and common TCR motifs came from functional assays in a couple of HPV16-positive patients. Study-wide results and limits: For HPV16-positive patients, expanding HPV-responsive T cells associated with longer recurrence-free survival. Candidate HPV-specific clones and E7-related TCR motifs grew in tumor during treatment.

Germline V gives CDR1 MNHNY, CDR2 SVGAGI (reference sequence). CDR3 length: 16 amino acids. V lost 0 bases to trimming and J lost 6 bases; unmatched junction nucleotides: 7. The genes are TRBV6-6 and TRBJ1-5; 8 bases match TRBD1. This TCR came from a human donor with HPV-associated anogenital cancer. The sequencing here drew on blood, taken from a patient who underwent chemoradiotherapy. The CDR3 reads CASSYSMDRVGQPQHF. Here the CDR3 DNA reads TGTGCCAGCAGTTACTCGATGGACAGGGTTGGTCAGCCCCAGCATTTT.